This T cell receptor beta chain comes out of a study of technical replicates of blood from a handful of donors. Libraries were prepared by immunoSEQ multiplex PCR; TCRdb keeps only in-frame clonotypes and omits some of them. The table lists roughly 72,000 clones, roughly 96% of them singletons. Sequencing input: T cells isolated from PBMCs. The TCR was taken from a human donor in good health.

The CDR3 region is CASSPRTSGSNEQFF. The CDR3 DNA sequence: TGTGCCAGCAGCCCGAGGACTAGCGGGAGCAATGAGCAGTTCTTC. The J gene is TRBJ2-1, the V gene TRBV7-9; TRBD2 aligns across 13 bases. This CDR3 region has 15 residues. Germline V lookup: CDR1 SEHNR, CDR2 FQNEAQ (reference sequence). Unmatched junction bases numbered 4, after V lost 5 bases and J lost 6 bases.